This T cell receptor beta chain was identified during a study of T cell repertoires in cytomegalovirus infection. MiXCR, applied by TCRdb to the reads, yields one record per CDR3 protein. The sample records about 320,000 distinct CDR3 sequences, 8% to 9.5% being singletons. This clonotype has only a few counts. Its cognate antigen is unknown. General observations from the study: The study found HLA-C-restricted CMV-specific TCR beta clonotypes dominating the ex vivo response.

Germline V gene data show CDR1 as MGHRA and CDR2 as YSYEKL. Trimming pared 5 bases from V and 3 bases from J, leaving 17 bases between. This CDR3 is built from 16 residues. This chain connects TRBV4-1 to TRBJ2-1, with D perhaps TRBD2 (6 bases). Sample: PBMCs. This sequence originates from a human donor in good health (CMV status not recorded). Some clones in this sample may be carry-over from other donors' samples. The CDR3 sequence is CASSALHGGDYNEQFF. For the CDR3, the DNA is TGCGCCAGCAGCGCCTTACACGGCGGGGACTACAATGAGCAGTTCTTC.